These 8 T cell receptor beta chains came from one sample sequenced in a study of T cells after yellow fever vaccination. TCRdb recomputed calls from the 5' RACE reads with MiXCR, one row per CDR3 protein. Of 350,000 to 550,000 distinct CDR3 sequences in the sample, around 20% were seen once. The sequenced sample was PBMCs, obtained before the yellow fever booster vaccination. The receptors were sampled from a man aged 18-30 years who received the YFV17D yellow fever vaccine.

The chain joins TRBV18 to TRBJ2-1; 10 bases align to TRBD1. CDR1 is KGHSH and CDR2 is LQKENI in the germline V gene. The CDR3 totals 15 residues. J lost 9 bases, V lost 0 bases, and 5 bases had no gene match. Here the CDR3 reads CASSPPWDRGGEQFF. The CDR3 coding sequence is TGTGCCAGCTCACCACCGTGGGACAGGGGTGGTGAGCAGTTCTTC.

V is TRBV20-1 and J is TRBJ2-3; 9 nucleotides match TRBD1. Looked up from germline, CDR1 is DFQATT and CDR2 is SNEGSKA (reference sequence). The CDR3 is 13 amino acids. Losses at the gene ends were 8 bases for V and 2 bases for J; bases not matched to a gene: 5. In DNA, the CDR3 is TGCAGTCAACAGGGGGCGCCCACAGATACGCAGTATTTT. The encoded protein is CSQQGAPTDTQYF.

This clonotype was recorded a few times. This sequence joins TRBV12-5 and TRBJ2-3; the D is unclear. V was trimmed by 7 bases and J by 6 bases, leaving 11 bases between them. CDR3 size: 12 residues. CDR1 and CDR2 (germline): LGHNT, FRNRAP. The CDR3 loop is CASATTQDTQYF. The CDR3 DNA reads TGTGCTAGTGCCACCACCCAGGATACGCAGTATTTT. Variable domain in full (rest from reference TRBV12-5 and TRBJ2-3): DARVTQTPRHKVTEMGQEVTMRCQPILGHNTVFWYRQTMMQGLELLAYFRNRAPLDDSGMPKDRFSAEMPDATLATLKIQPSEPRDSAVYFCASATTQDTQYFGPGTRLTVL.

This clonotype was seen only a few times. The J gene is TRBJ2-4, the V gene TRBV7-6; 8 nucleotides align to TRBD1. The V and J ends lost 3 bases and 1 base, in that order; junction bases with no gene match: 20. In germline, CDR1 is SGHVS, CDR2 FNYEAQ. CDR3 length: 21 residues. Here the CDR3 DNA reads TGTGCCAGCAGCTTGACCGGACAGGGTGTCACTGCATATCGGGCCAAAAACATTCAGTACTTC. This codes for CASSLTGQGVTAYRAKNIQYF.

This clonotype was counted a few times. The chain recombines TRBV12-3 or TRBV12-4 with TRBJ2-7; 8 bases agree with TRBD1. The CDR3 has 14 residues. V was clipped by 5 bases and J by 5 bases; unmatched bases: 8. The CDR3 bases are TGTGCCAGCAGTAAAGGACAGGGCCAGGACGAGCAGTACTTC. Its protein product is CASSKGQGQDEQYF.

This clonotype occurred a few times. This chain links TRBV27 with TRBJ2-5, with 8 bases matching TRBD1. The CDR3 has 16 amino acids. CDR1 is MNHEY, CDR2 SMNVEV, per germline (reference sequence). V trimming: 1 base; J trimming: 2 bases; junction bases outside the gene matches: 6. CDR3 nucleotide sequence: TGTGCCAGCAGTTTATTGGGGACAGGCGTTCAAGAGACCCAGTACTTC. It encodes CASSLLGTGVQETQYF.

The table lists this clonotype with a few counts. V gene TRBV20-1 combines with J gene TRBJ1-2; TRBD1 matches at 9 bases. V was pared by 3 bases and J by 4 bases, with 9 bases of the junction left unmatched. Germline V lookup: CDR1 DFQATT, CDR2 SNEGSKA (reference sequence). The CDR3 loop spans 15 amino acids. CDR3 nucleotide sequence: TGCAGTGCTAGTGTCCGGACAGGGGTGAGCTATGGCTACACCTTC. Translated, it gives CSASVRTGVSYGYTF.

This clonotype turned up a few times. This chain uses TRBV20-1 with TRBJ2-1; possible D gene TRBD2, 6 bases. This CDR3 region has 14 residues. V gave up 2 bases and J gave up 4 bases, with 12 bases separating them. Germline values: CDR1 DFQATT, CDR2 SNEGSKA (reference sequence). In DNA form, the CDR3 reads TGCAGTGCTAGACCTCGGGACTTTTACAATGAGCAGTTCTTC. Amino acids: CSARPRDFYNEQFF.